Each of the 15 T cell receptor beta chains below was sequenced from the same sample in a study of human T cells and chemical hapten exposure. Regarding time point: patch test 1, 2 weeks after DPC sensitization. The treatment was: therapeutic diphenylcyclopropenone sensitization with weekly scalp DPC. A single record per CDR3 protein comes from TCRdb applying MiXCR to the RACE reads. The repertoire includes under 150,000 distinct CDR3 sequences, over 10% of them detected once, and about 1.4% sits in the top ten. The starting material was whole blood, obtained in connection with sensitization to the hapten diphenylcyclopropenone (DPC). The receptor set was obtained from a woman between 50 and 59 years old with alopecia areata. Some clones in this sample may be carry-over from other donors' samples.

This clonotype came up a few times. The CDR3 nucleotides read TGCAGCGGGAATGGACAATCCACTGAAGCTTTCTTT. Protein sequence: CSGNGQSTEAFF. This sequence joins TRBV29-1 and TRBJ1-1; D perhaps matches TRBD1 (5 bases). The length of the CDR3 is 12 residues. Germline V CDR1 and CDR2: SQVTM, ANQGSEA. V lost 7 bases, J lost 4 bases, and 13 bases lay in between. Combining the CDR3 with reference TRBV29-1 and TRBJ1-1 gives the whole variable domain SAVISQKPSRDICQRGTSLTIQCQVDSQVTMMFWYRQQPGQSLTLIATANQGSEATYESGFVIDKFPISRPNLTFSTLTVSNMSPEDSSIYLCSGNGQSTEAFFGQGTRLTVV.

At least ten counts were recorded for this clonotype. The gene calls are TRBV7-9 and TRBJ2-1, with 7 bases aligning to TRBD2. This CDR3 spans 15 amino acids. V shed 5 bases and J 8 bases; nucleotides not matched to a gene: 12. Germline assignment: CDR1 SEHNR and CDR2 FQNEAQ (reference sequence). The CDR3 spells CASSPPGGHGDEQFF. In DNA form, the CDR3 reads TGTGCCAGCAGCCCTCCGGGGGGTCATGGAGATGAGCAGTTCTTC.

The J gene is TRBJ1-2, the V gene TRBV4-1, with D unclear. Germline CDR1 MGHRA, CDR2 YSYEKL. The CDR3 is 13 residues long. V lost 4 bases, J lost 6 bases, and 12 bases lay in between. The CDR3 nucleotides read TGCGCCAGCAGCCCAGTTCAAGGGAATGGCTACACCTTC. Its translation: CASSPVQGNGYTF.

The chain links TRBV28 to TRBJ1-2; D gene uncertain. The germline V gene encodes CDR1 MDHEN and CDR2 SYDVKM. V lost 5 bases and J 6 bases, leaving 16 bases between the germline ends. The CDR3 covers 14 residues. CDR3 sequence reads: CASSTDGRLNGYTF. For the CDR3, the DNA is TGTGCCAGCAGTACCGACGGGAGACTAAATGGCTACACCTTC.

The CDR3 loop reads CASSQDVGSTDTQYF. CDR3 nucleotide sequence: TGTGCCAGCAGCCAAGACGTCGGCAGCACAGATACGCAGTATTTT. The chain has TRBV3-1 and TRBJ2-3; D is undetermined. The CDR3 sequence is 15 residues long. Germline V gives CDR1 LGHDT, CDR2 YNNKEL (reference sequence). The V gene lost 0 bases and the J gene lost 0 bases, with 7 bases spanning the gap.

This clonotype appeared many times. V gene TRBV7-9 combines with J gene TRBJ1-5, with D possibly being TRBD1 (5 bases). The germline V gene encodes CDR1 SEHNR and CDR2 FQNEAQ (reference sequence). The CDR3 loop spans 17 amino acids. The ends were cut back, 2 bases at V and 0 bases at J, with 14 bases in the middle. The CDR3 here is CASSLSPTGLSNQPQHF. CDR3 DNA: TGTGCCAGCAGCTTAAGTCCCACAGGCCTTAGCAATCAGCCCCAGCATTTT.

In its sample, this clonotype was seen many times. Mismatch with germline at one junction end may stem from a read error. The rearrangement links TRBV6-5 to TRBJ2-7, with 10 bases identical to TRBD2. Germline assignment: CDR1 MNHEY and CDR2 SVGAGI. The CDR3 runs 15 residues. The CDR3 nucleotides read TGTGCCAGCAGTCACTCTAGCGGGAGCGCCTACGAGCAGTACTTC. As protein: CASSHSSGSAYEQYF.

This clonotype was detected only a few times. DNA of the CDR3: TGTGCCAGCAGTTGCTTGGACAGAGGAAGCTACACCTTC. As protein: CASSCLDRGSYTF. The chain couples TRBV6-2 or TRBV6-3 to TRBJ1-2, with a tentative D call TRBD1 (6 bases). Germline V lookup: CDR1 MNHEY, CDR2 SVGEGT. The CDR3 consists of 13 residues. Trimming cost V 4 bases and J 9 bases, with 15 bases left between them.

CDR3 sequence (DNA): TGTGCCAGCAGTCCACTGGACAGGGGGACCGTCCTAGCCAAAAACATTCAGTACTTC. Residues: CASSPLDRGTVLAKNIQYF. This chain connects TRBV28 to TRBJ2-4; 10 nucleotides match TRBD1. V was clipped by 5 bases and J by 0 bases; unmatched bases: 13. Germline V lookup: CDR1 MDHEN, CDR2 SYDVKM. CDR3 length: 19 amino acids.

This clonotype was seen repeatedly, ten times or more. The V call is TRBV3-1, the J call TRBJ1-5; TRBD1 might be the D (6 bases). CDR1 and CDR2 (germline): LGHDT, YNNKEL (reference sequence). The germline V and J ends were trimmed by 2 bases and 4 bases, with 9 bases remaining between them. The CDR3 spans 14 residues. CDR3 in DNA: TGTGCCAGCAGCCAATGGGACACTAATCAGCCCCAGCATTTT. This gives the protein CASSQWDTNQPQHF.

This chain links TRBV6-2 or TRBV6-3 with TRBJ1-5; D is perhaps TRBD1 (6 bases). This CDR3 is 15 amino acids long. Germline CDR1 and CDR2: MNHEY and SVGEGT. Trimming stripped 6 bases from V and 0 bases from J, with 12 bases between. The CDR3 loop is CASSPGQISNQPQHF. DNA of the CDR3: TGTGCCAGCAGCCCAGGACAGATTAGCAATCAGCCCCAGCATTTT.

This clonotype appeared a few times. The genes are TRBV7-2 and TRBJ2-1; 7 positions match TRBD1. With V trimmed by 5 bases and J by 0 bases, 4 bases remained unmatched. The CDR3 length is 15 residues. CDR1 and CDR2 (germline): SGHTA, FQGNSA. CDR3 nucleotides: TGTGCCAGCAGCCGACAGGGAAACTCCTACAATGAGCAGTTCTTC. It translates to CASSRQGNSYNEQFF.

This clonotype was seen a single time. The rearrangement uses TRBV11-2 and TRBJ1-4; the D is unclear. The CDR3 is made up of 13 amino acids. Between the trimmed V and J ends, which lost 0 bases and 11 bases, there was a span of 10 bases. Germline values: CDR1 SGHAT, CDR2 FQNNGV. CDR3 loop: CASSLDWNGKLFF. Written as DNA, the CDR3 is TGTGCCAGCAGCTTAGATTGGAACGGGAAACTGTTTTTT.

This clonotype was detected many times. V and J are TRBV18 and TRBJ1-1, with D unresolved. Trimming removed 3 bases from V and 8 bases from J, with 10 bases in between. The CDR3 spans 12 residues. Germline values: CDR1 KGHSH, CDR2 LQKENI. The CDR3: CASSPSSLEAFF. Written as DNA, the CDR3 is TGTGCCAGCTCACCCTCGAGTTTAGAAGCTTTCTTT.

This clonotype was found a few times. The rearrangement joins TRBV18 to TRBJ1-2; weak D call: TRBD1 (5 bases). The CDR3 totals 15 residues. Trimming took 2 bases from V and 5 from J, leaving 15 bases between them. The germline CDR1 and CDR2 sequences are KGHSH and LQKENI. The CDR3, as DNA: TGTGCCAGCTCACCAGGGGCCAGCGGAGAATATGGCTACACCTTC. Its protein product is CASSPGASGEYGYTF.